This is a list of T cell receptor beta chains from one sample in a study of blood T cells in healthy people across ages. TCRdb itself ran the 5' RACE reads through MiXCR, one entry per CDR3 protein. Of under 1,100,000 distinct CDR3 sequences in the sample, about 25% were seen once. The same sample was also studied in work on T cells of mothers and their children.

Material for sequencing was blood. Receptor source: a girl aged 2 to 10 in good health. The CDR3 runs from the conserved cysteine through the conserved F or W. A D gene is named only where the DNA matches it firmly. Size is stated for part of the rows, as once, few or many counts, or as a class when the clone is expanded.

d_call j_call v_call clone_size cdr3_nt cdr3_aa
TRBD1 TRBJ2-7 TRBV29-1 NA TGCATCGCCACCGGGACAGTTACTTACGAGCAGTACTTC CIATGTVTYEQYF
NA TRBJ2-5 TRBV9 NA TGTGCCAGCAGCGTTGGTTCGTGGGGTAGCACCCAAGAGACCCAGTACTTC CASSVGSWGSTQETQYF
TRBD2 TRBJ2-5 TRBV29-1 NA TGCAGCGTTGCTGGGACTACCTTTTTACAAGAGGCCCAGTACTTC CSVAGTTFLQEAQYF
TRBD1 TRBJ1-4 TRBV20-1 NA TGCAGTGCTAGGACAGGGGAAAAACTGTTTTTT CSARTGEKLFF
TRBD2 TRBJ2-7 TRBV29-1 NA TGCAGCGTTGCCTCGGGACTAGCCTCCGACGAGCAGTACTTC CSVASGLASDEQYF
NA TRBJ2-5 TRBV29-1 few TGCAGCGTTGTGGTCCCCGGGGAGACCCAGTACTTC CSVVVPGETQYF
NA TRBJ2-5 TRBV13 NA TGTGCCAGCAGCCTCCGGGACTTCGAAGAGACCCAGTACTTC CASSLRDFEETQYF
NA TRBJ2-7 TRBV5-1 NA TGCGCCAGCAGGGAAAATGACGAGCAGTACTTC CASRENDEQYF
NA TRBJ1-2 TRBV20-1 NA TGCAGTGCTATGCCCAGACACCAAGATCACTATTATGGCTACACCTTC CSAMPRHQDHYYGYTF
NA TRBJ2-7 TRBV7-2 NA TGTGCCAGCAGCACCATCGAGGCGGTCTCCTACGAGCAGTACTTC CASSTIEAVSYEQYF
NA TRBJ2-5 TRBV9 few TGTGCCAGCAGCGCTCAGGGAATCGGGGAAGAGACCCAGTACTTC CASSAQGIGEETQYF
NA TRBJ2-1 TRBV5-6 NA TGTGCCAGCAGCCCCCGGGCCTTAGATGAGCAGTTCTTC CASSPRALDEQFF
NA TRBJ2-1 TRBV6-2/TRBV6-3 NA TGTGCCAGCAGGTTGTCAATGGGTTCCTACAATGAGCAGTTCTTC CASRLSMGSYNEQFF
NA TRBJ2-7 TRBV29-1 few TGCAGCGTTTCCGGGCAAAACTCCTACGAGCAGTACTTC CSVSGQNSYEQYF
NA TRBJ2-5 TRBV7-2 few TGTGCCAGCAGTTCGCTCTTCGGAACAGGGCAAGAGACCCAGTACTTC CASSSLFGTGQETQYF
NA TRBJ2-1 TRBV29-1 few TGCAGCGCCCTCCTGGGGAGCAGAGAGCAGTTCTTC CSALLGSREQFF
NA TRBJ2-1 TRBV6-1 few TGTGCCAGCAAACCGGACCCATACTCCTACAATGAGCAGTTCTTC CASKPDPYSYNEQFF
TRBD2 TRBJ2-1 TRBV20-1 few TGCAGTGCTAAAATTCACCGGACTAGCGGGAACAATGAGCAGTTCTTC CSAKIHRTSGNNEQFF
TRBD2 TRBJ2-1 TRBV4-1 NA TGCGCCAGCAGCCAAGAAGCAGCGGGAGGGCCCGTGTGGAATGAGCAGTTCTTC CASSQEAAGGPVWNEQFF
TRBD1 TRBJ1-2 TRBV7-9 many TGTGCCAGCAGCCCGGGACAGCTCTATGGCTACACCTTC CASSPGQLYGYTF
NA TRBJ1-4 TRBV20-1 few TGCAGTTCAAGGACACCCGGGAAACTGTTTTTT CSSRTPGKLFF
NA TRBJ2-2 TRBV12-3/TRBV12-4 few TGTGCCAGCAGTTTTGGTGTGAACACCGGGGAGCTGTTTTTT CASSFGVNTGELFF
TRBD1 TRBJ1-1 TRBV7-2 NA TGTGCCAGCAGCTGGAGACAGGGGAACACTGAAGCTTTCTTT CASSWRQGNTEAFF
TRBD2 TRBJ2-5 TRBV7-2 NA TGTGCCAGCAGCTTAGCGCCGCGGCTAGCGGGGGGGGAGGATGAGACCCAGTACTTC CASSLAPRLAGGEDETQYF
TRBD2 TRBJ2-7 TRBV20-1 few TGCAGTGCCACCGGGACTAGCGGGACCCCTTACGAGCAGTACTTC CSATGTSGTPYEQYF
NA TRBJ1-5 TRBV6-6 few TGTGCCAGCGGGGATCCCGGGGTAAATCAGCCCCAGCATTTT CASGDPGVNQPQHF
TRBD2 TRBJ2-1 TRBV15 NA TGTGCCACCAGAGAGCTAGCGGGAGGGCTGGATGAGCAGTTCTTC CATRELAGGLDEQFF
TRBD2 TRBJ2-7 TRBV5-1 NA TGCGCCAGCAGCCTGTCCCAGACTAGCGGCTCCTACGAGCAGTACTTC CASSLSQTSGSYEQYF
NA TRBJ2-1 TRBV7-2 NA TGTGCCAGCGGTTCTAGCAGCAGATTCGCCAATGAGCAGTTCTTC CASGSSSRFANEQFF
NA TRBJ1-3 TRBV2 NA TGTGCCAGCAGTGGGGGCCTCCAGGAGGCTGGAAACACCATATATTTT CASSGGLQEAGNTIYF
NA TRBJ2-3 TRBV7-9 many TGTGCCAGCAGTTTGCTCCCGGATACGCAGTATTTT CASSLLPDTQYF
NA TRBJ1-2 TRBV5-1 few TGCGCCAGCAGCTCCGACGCACCGGGGAACTACACCTTC CASSSDAPGNYTF
NA TRBJ1-5 TRBV3-1 few TGTGCCAGCAGCCACTCTAGGGGGGCCAGCAATCAGCCCCAGCATTTT CASSHSRGASNQPQHF
NA TRBJ1-4 TRBV15 NA TGTGCCACCAGCCCGGATAGGTCAACTAATGAAAAACTGTTTTTT CATSPDRSTNEKLFF
NA TRBJ2-2 TRBV6-5 NA TGTGCCAGCAGTTACTCGTATCGGGACGCCGGGGAGCTGTTTTTT CASSYSYRDAGELFF
TRBD1 TRBJ2-5 TRBV6-5 few TGTGCCAGCAAAACAGGGGGTTCAGAAGAGACCCAGTACTTC CASKTGGSEETQYF
TRBD1 TRBJ2-7 TRBV7-3 NA TGTGCCAGCAGTCTACAGGGGGCGGCGGGCGAGCAGTACTTC CASSLQGAAGEQYF
TRBD1 TRBJ1-6 TRBV7-9 NA TGTGCCAGCAGCTCAACCGGGACAGGCGGCAATTCACCCCTCCACTTT CASSSTGTGGNSPLHF
NA TRBJ1-6 TRBV7-9 few TGTGCCAGCAGCTTAGACGGGACGAATTCACCCCTCCACTTT CASSLDGTNSPLHF
TRBD2 TRBJ2-5 TRBV6-5 NA TGTGCCAGCAGTTACTTACCGACTAGCGGGAGGAGGTTCAGAGAGACCCAGTACTTC CASSYLPTSGRRFRETQYF
TRBD2 TRBJ2-5 TRBV5-1 few TGCGCCAGCAGCTTGGCCCTGAGCGGGAGAGCCCTACAAGAGACCCAGTACTTC CASSLALSGRALQETQYF
NA TRBJ2-7 TRBV3-1 once TGTGCCAGCAGCCCCTTCCTAGAAGCGAGCGAGCAGTACTTC CASSPFLEASEQYF
NA TRBJ2-7 TRBV5-5 NA TGTGCCAGCAGCTTGGAACTGACAGTTAACGGCGAGCAGTACTTC CASSLELTVNGEQYF
NA TRBJ2-7 TRBV7-2 NA NA CASSLVFGSGEQYF
NA TRBJ2-5 TRBV29-1 NA TGCAGCGTTGAGTTCGTAGCGGCAACATTCCAAGAGACCCAGTACTTC CSVEFVAATFQETQYF
TRBD1 TRBJ1-4 TRBV3-1 NA TGTGCCAGCAGCCCAAGGACAGGGTACGAAAAACTGTTTTTT CASSPRTGYEKLFF
NA TRBJ2-7 TRBV29-1 NA TGCAGCGTTGAAGATCAAGGGGGAAACGAGCAGTACTTC CSVEDQGGNEQYF
TRBD1 TRBJ2-1 TRBV9 NA TGTGCCAGCAGCCCCCCCACAGGGGTGGGTGAGCAGTTCTTC CASSPPTGVGEQFF
TRBD1 TRBJ2-5 TRBV20-1 NA TGCAGTGCGAGACCGACAGGGAAAGAGACCCAGTACTTC CSARPTGKETQYF
NA TRBJ2-1 TRBV28 few TGTGCCAGCAGTTTGGAGGACGGTAGCTCCTACAATGAGCAGTTCTTC CASSLEDGSSYNEQFF
NA TRBJ1-1 TRBV4-1 NA TGCGCCAGCAGCCAAGTCCCGACAGGAATGAACACTGAAGCTTTCTTT CASSQVPTGMNTEAFF
NA TRBJ2-5 TRBV7-7 NA TGTGCTAGCAGCTGGACTCTAGGGGAGACCCAGTACTTC CASSWTLGETQYF
NA TRBJ2-4 TRBV12-3/TRBV12-4 NA TGTGCCAGCGTAAAGGGTGGTGCCAAAAACATTCAGTACTTC CASVKGGAKNIQYF
TRBD1 TRBJ2-6 TRBV27 few TGTGCCAGCGGCCGGACAGGCCTCTCTGGGGCCAACGTCCTGACTTTC CASGRTGLSGANVLTF
TRBD2 TRBJ2-1 TRBV7-2 NA TGTGCCAGCAGGACTAGCGGGAGTGTGAATGAGCAGTTCTTC CASRTSGSVNEQFF
NA TRBJ2-5 TRBV5-1 few TGCGCCAGCAGCTTGGCGGCAGGGGCAGAGACCCAGTACTTC CASSLAAGAETQYF
NA TRBJ1-2 TRBV4-1 few TGCGCCAGCAGCCAAGATTGGCCCGTTAACTATGGCTACACCTTC CASSQDWPVNYGYTF
NA TRBJ2-7 TRBV27 NA TGTGCCAGCAGTTCATATAGGCAGAGGTACGAGCAGTACTTC CASSSYRQRYEQYF
NA TRBJ2-5 TRBV2 NA TGTGCCAGCAGTGGGTTGAGGGATGGGACCCAGTACTTC CASSGLRDGTQYF
NA TRBJ2-2 TRBV19 few TGTGCCAGTAGTACCTACATGAACACCGGGGAGCTGTTTTTT CASSTYMNTGELFF